The 16 T cell receptor beta chains below come from one sample, sequenced in a study of cytotoxic CD8 clonotypes in ibrutinib-treated CLL. Repertoires were generated with immunoSEQ multiplex PCR, while TCRdb's copy carries only in-frame clones and drops some. Here the sample spans fewer than 400,000 clones, roughly two thirds being singletons. Here the sequenced sample was PBMCs, taken after 36 months of ibrutinib treatment. The origin of the receptors is a human donor with chronic lymphocytic leukemia.

V and J are TRBV2 and TRBJ1-1; D may be TRBD1 (5 bases). V was clipped by 5 bases and J by 8 bases, with 15 bases between them. This CDR3 has 13 residues. The germline gives CDR1 SNHLY, CDR2 FYNNEI. CDR3 sequence reads: CASSYRIIDEAFF. The CDR3 coding sequence is TGTGCCAGCAGTTACAGGATCATTGACGAAGCTTTCTTT. Drawing the rest from reference TRBV2 and TRBJ1-1, the complete variable domain is EPEVTQTPSHQVTQMGQEVILRCVPISNHLYFYWYRQILGQKVEFLVSFYNNEISEKSEIFDDQFSVERPDGSNFTLKIRSTKLEDSAMYFCASSYRIIDEAFFGQGTRLTVV.

V and J are TRBV6-1 and TRBJ1-4; 9 nucleotides match TRBD1. Per the germline V gene, CDR1 is MNHNS and CDR2 is SASEGT. The CDR3 length is 14 residues. V dropped 4 bases and J dropped 4; count of bases not matched to a gene: 1. In DNA, the CDR3 is TGTGCCAGCAGTGGGACAGGGGATAATGAAAAACTGTTTTTT. The encoded protein is CASSGTGDNEKLFF.

Here the CDR3 DNA reads TGTGCCAGCAGCCCCAGACAGGGGGCGGGAAACACCATATATTTT. This gives the protein CASSPRQGAGNTIYF. The V call is TRBV7-9, the J call TRBJ1-3; TRBD1 matches 10 bases. J was trimmed by 4 bases and V by 5 bases; bases with no gene match: 5. Germline V gives CDR1 SEHNR, CDR2 FQNEAQ (reference sequence). This CDR3 is built from 15 residues. The full variable domain, rest sourced from reference TRBV7-9 and TRBJ1-3, is DTGVSQNPRHKITKRGQNVTFRCDPISEHNRLYWYRQTLGQGPEFLTYFQNEAQLEKSRLLSDRFSAERPKGSFSTLEIQRTEQGDSAMYLCASSPRQGAGNTIYFGEGSWLTVV.

This clone was picked up a small number of times. The chain employs TRBV6-1 and TRBJ1-2; a weak D match, TRBD1 (5 bases). This CDR3 spans 12 amino acids. Germline V gives CDR1 MNHNS, CDR2 SASEGT. V was cut by 6 bases and J by 8 bases, with 13 bases left in between. The CDR3 spells CASSYGGSGYTF. CDR3 sequence (DNA): TGTGCCAGCAGCTACGGGGGTAGCGGCTACACCTTC.

The chain recombines TRBV4-2 with TRBJ1-2; TRBD1 matches 9 bases. From germline, CDR1 is LGHNA and CDR2 YNFKEQ. The CDR3 extends over 14 amino acids. V lost 2 bases to trimming and J lost 4 bases; unmatched junction nucleotides: 2. CDR3 in DNA: TGTGCCAGCAGCCAAATGGGACAGGGCTATGGCTACACCTTC. This gives the protein CASSQMGQGYGYTF.

The sample holds a few counts of this clone. The rearrangement joins TRBV5-6 to TRBJ2-3; unclear D gene. V was clipped by 0 bases and J by 6 bases, with 8 bases between them. The germline gives CDR1 SGHDT, CDR2 YYEEEE. The CDR3 covers 13 residues. The CDR3 region has the DNA TGTGCCAGCAGCTTGGGATTTGAGGATACGCAGTATTTT. Translation: CASSLGFEDTQYF.

V usage is TRBV18 and J usage is TRBJ2-1, with TRBD2 matching 9 bases. The germline V gene has CDR1 KGHSH and CDR2 LQKENI. The V segment lost 0 bases and the J segment 5 bases; nucleotides outside the gene matches: 2. The CDR3 totals 15 residues. DNA for the CDR3: TGTGCCAGCTCACCACCGCGGGGGGGTGACAATGAGCAGTTCTTC. It translates to CASSPPRGGDNEQFF.

The rearrangement uses TRBV6-5 and TRBJ1-3; D gene uncertain. Germline CDR1 is MNHEY and CDR2 is SVGAGI. V gave up 0 bases and J gave up 0 bases, with 6 bases separating them. The CDR3 has 15 residues. This CDR3 reads CASSYSKFSGNTIYF. CDR3 bases: TGTGCCAGCAGTTACTCGAAGTTCTCTGGAAACACCATATATTTT.

V and J are TRBV29-1 and TRBJ1-2; perhaps TRBD1 as D (6 bases). V gave up 5 bases and J gave up 3 bases, with 13 bases separating them. The germline V gene has CDR1 SQVTM and CDR2 ANQGSEA. The CDR3 totals 13 residues. CDR3 nucleotide sequence: TGCAGCGTTTTACAGGGACGGGACTATGGCTACACCTTC. It translates to CSVLQGRDYGYTF.

The CDR3 DNA is TGTGCCAGCAGCTTAGAACATGAAGCTTTCTTT. It yields the protein CASSLEHEAFF. V gene TRBV11-2 combines with J gene TRBJ1-1, with D hard to call. Per germline, CDR1 SGHAT and CDR2 FQNNGV. Trimming stripped 0 bases from V and 7 bases from J, with 3 bases between. The CDR3 totals 11 residues.

A few counts support this clone. The chain has TRBV5-1 and TRBJ1-4; 8 nucleotides match TRBD1. Germline V CDR1 and CDR2: SGHRS, YFSETQ. V trimming: 5 bases; J trimming: 5 bases; junction bases outside the gene matches: 11. The CDR3 is 16 residues long. The CDR3 region has the DNA TGCGCCAGCAGAAGGGACAGGCCAAGGTCAAATGAAAAACTGTTTTTT. This gives the protein CASRRDRPRSNEKLFF.

The gene calls are TRBV28 and TRBJ1-1; D perhaps matches TRBD1 (5 bases). This CDR3 has 13 amino acids. V was cut by 5 bases and J by 8 bases, with 15 bases left in between. Germline CDR1 reads MDHEN; CDR2 reads SYDVKM. CDR3 amino acids: CASSPPRGDEAFF. The CDR3 region has the DNA TGTGCCAGCAGTCCCCCCCGCGGGGACGAAGCTTTCTTT. The whole variable domain, filled in from reference TRBV28 and TRBJ1-1, reads DVKVTQSSRYLVKRTGEKVFLECVQDMDHENMFWYRQDPGLGLRLIYFSYDVKMKEKGDIPEGYSVSREKKERFSLILESASTNQTSMYLCASSPPRGDEAFFGQGTRLTVV.

V gene TRBV15 combines with J gene TRBJ2-3; D is unresolved. The CDR3 spans 15 residues. CDR1 is LNHNV, CDR2 YYDKDF, per germline (reference sequence). The germline V and J ends were trimmed by 1 base and 1 base, with 9 bases remaining between them. CDR3: CATSRVSQGTDTQYF. The CDR3 nucleotides read TGTGCCACCAGCAGAGTAAGTCAGGGCACAGATACGCAGTATTTT.

This clone was seen only a few times. J is TRBJ1-4 and V is TRBV4-1; weak D call: TRBD1 (5 bases). V gave up 4 bases and J gave up 0 bases, with 21 bases separating them. This CDR3 has 19 residues. Germline assignment: CDR1 MGHRA and CDR2 YSYEKL. The CDR3 loop is CASSLPRVVDTTTNEKLFF. The DNA of the CDR3 is TGCGCCAGCAGCCTTCCGAGGGTGGTGGACACCACAACTAATGAAAAACTGTTTTTT.

The chain couples TRBV29-1 to TRBJ1-1, with D possibly being TRBD1 (5 bases). The V and J ends lost 4 bases and 5 bases respectively, with 11 bases between them. The CDR3 is 12 residues long. Germline loops: CDR1 SQVTM, CDR2 ANQGSEA. DNA for the CDR3: TGCAGCGTTGCTAGGGGTGAAACTGAAGCTTTCTTT. It encodes CSVARGETEAFF.

The chain combines TRBV7-2 with TRBJ2-1, with D hard to call. The CDR3 totals 15 residues. The germline CDR1 and CDR2 sequences are SGHTA and FQGNSA. V was shortened by 7 bases and J by 6 bases, with 19 bases between the two germline ends. The CDR3 nucleotides read TGTGCCAGCATCACAAGCATCTACTCTCTCAATGAGCAGTTCTTC. Its protein product is CASITSIYSLNEQFF.